Below, 8 T cell receptor beta chains from the same sample are listed, as sequenced in a study of blood T cell repertoires in COVID-19. Clones were read by immunoSEQ multiplex PCR, and TCRdb kept only the in-frame ones, dropping some. The table includes about 190,000 clones, approximately 88% detected once. The sequencing sample was made of PBMCs or T cells enriched from blood (not recorded which). The receptors originated from a woman aged 25 to 39 who had recovered from COVID-19.

The V and J genes are TRBV6-6 and TRBJ1-6; D may be TRBD1 (6 bases). Looked up from germline, CDR1 is MNHNY and CDR2 is SVGAGI (reference sequence). The CDR3 spans 14 residues. The V gene lost 2 bases and the J gene lost 10 bases, with 12 bases spanning the gap. The CDR3 loop is CASSYEPQGSPLHF. CDR3 in DNA: TGTGCCAGCAGTTACGAACCCCAGGGGTCACCCCTCCACTTT.

The rearrangement links TRBV27 to TRBJ2-7; 7 positions agree with TRBD1. The V segment lost 8 bases and the J segment 4 bases; nucleotides outside the gene matches: 11. This CDR3 region has 14 residues. Germline CDR1 reads MNHEY; CDR2 reads SMNVEV (reference sequence). The DNA for the CDR3 is TGTGCCAGCGTGCGAGACAGGGAAACTTACGAGCAGTACGTC. This translates into CASVRDRETYEQYV.

The chain has TRBV6-6 and TRBJ2-1; 7 nucleotides align to TRBD2. J gave up 6 bases and V 3 bases, and 8 bases lay outside the gene matches. Germline lookup yields CDR1 MNHNY and CDR2 SVGAGI (reference sequence). The CDR3 totals 15 residues. CDR3 sequence reads: CASSYRGRIANEQFF. In DNA, the CDR3 is TGTGCCAGCAGTTATCGCGGGAGAATTGCCAATGAGCAGTTCTTC.

The chain couples TRBV25-1 to TRBJ1-5; 8 nucleotides align to TRBD1. There are 13 residues in the CDR3. Losses at the gene ends were 6 bases for V and 2 bases for J; bases not matched to a gene: 0. Germline V gene sequence: CDR1 MGHDK, CDR2 SYGVNS. CDR3 nucleotides: TGTGCCAGCAGGGGACAGGGCAATCAGCCCCAGCATTTT. Amino acid sequence: CASRGQGNQPQHF. Combining the CDR3 with reference TRBV25-1 and TRBJ1-5 gives the whole variable domain EADIYQTPRYLVIGTGKKITLECSQTMGHDKMYWYQQDPGMELHLIHYSYGVNSTEKGDLSSESTVSRIRTEHFPLTLESARPSHTSQYLCASRGQGNQPQHFGDGTRLSIL.

This chain uses TRBV28 with TRBJ1-5, with TRBD1 identical over 7 bases. The J segment lost 1 base and the V segment lost 8 bases, leaving 8 bases of the junction unmatched. This CDR3 comprises 15 residues. Germline V gene lookup returns CDR1 MDHEN and CDR2 SYDVKM. As DNA, the CDR3 is TGTGCCAGCGTAAGACAGGGCAGCAGCAATCAGCCCCAGCATTTT. Translated: CASVRQGSSNQPQHF.

The V and J genes are TRBV18 and TRBJ2-2; D may be TRBD1 (5 bases). Germline values: CDR1 KGHSH, CDR2 LQKENI. This CDR3 comprises 17 residues. V lost 1 base and J lost 4, with 16 bases in between. The CDR3 DNA reads as TGTGCCAGCTCACCACTTTCTCCCGGACATACCACCGGGGAGCTGTTTTTT. This translates into CASSPLSPGHTTGELFF.

This sequence joins TRBV2 and TRBJ1-4, with 7 bases that match TRBD1. CDR1 and CDR2 (germline): SNHLY, FYNNEI. The CDR3 is made up of 15 amino acids. The V gene end was trimmed by 4 bases and the J gene end by 1 base; junction bases not matched to a gene: 3. This chain's CDR3 is CASSAYRGTNEKLFF. CDR3 coding DNA: TGTGCCAGCAGTGCGTACAGGGGAACTAATGAAAAACTGTTTTTT.

The chain has TRBV12-3 or TRBV12-4 and TRBJ2-5; 8 bases are a match to TRBD2. Trimming cost V 6 bases and J 4 bases; bases outside gene matches: 4. This CDR3 has 13 residues. The CDR3 is CASRWAGGETQYF. The CDR3 region has the DNA TGTGCCAGCAGGTGGGCGGGAGGAGAGACCCAGTACTTC.